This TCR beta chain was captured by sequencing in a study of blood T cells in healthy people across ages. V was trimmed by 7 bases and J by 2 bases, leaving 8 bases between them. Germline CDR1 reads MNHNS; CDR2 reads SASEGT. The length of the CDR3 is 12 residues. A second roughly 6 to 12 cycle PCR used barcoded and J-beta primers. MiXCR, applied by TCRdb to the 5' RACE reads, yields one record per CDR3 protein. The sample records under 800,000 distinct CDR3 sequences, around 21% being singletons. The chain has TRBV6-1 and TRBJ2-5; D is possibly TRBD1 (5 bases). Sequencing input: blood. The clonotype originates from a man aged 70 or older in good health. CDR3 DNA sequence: TGTGCCAGCATAGGGGCTCAAGAGACCCAGTACTTC. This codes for CASIGAQETQYF.